This record covers a single T cell receptor beta chain. Nashville, Tennessee was home to all donors, each a Caucasian adult. The data originate from a study of shared clonotypes between healthy human individuals. Background on the study: Samples came from a couple of female and a few male donors aged 18 to 49.

The assay was immunoSEQ multiplex PCR, and TCRdb's table has in-frame clones only and misses some. The sample carries roughly 2 million clones, 90% to 95% recorded once. The V and J ends lost 1 base and 2 bases respectively, with 12 bases between them. Germline CDR1 and CDR2: SGHTA and FQGNSA. This CDR3 is built from 15 residues. This sequence originates from a man younger than 30 in good health. The sequencing sample was made of naive CD4+ T cells sorted from blood. Subset meaning: CD45RA+ positively selected. The V call is TRBV7-2, the J call TRBJ2-7; D remains unclear. The CDR3 nucleotides read TGTGCCAGCAGCTTAGGTGGGCCTACCCCCTACGAGCAGTACTTC. Protein sequence: CASSLGGPTPYEQYF.